The 30 T cell receptor beta chains below all came from one sample that was sequenced in a study of cytomegalovirus exposure and HLA in healthy donors. The study ran its PCR with 60 Vbeta and 13 Jbeta primers. Sequenced by immunoSEQ multiplex PCR; TCRdb stores in-frame clones only, minus some. The sample has more than 35,000 clones, 60% to 70% seen once. Sequencing was carried out using PBMCs. All receptors come from a man aged 35 to 55 in good health and CMV-seronegative.

The sample holds one count of this clone. This rearrangement joins TRBV7-2 to TRBJ2-7, with TRBD2 matching over 10 bases. Germline V gives CDR1 SGHTA, CDR2 FQGNSA. Germline trimming cut 5 bases from V and 0 bases from J; bases unmatched to any gene: 1. The CDR3 consists of 14 residues. The CDR3: CASSRTSGSYEQYF. CDR3 coding DNA: TGTGCCAGCAGCCGGACTAGCGGCTCCTACGAGCAGTACTTC.

The chain has TRBV13 and TRBJ1-6; D ambiguous. Trimming stripped 5 bases from V and 0 bases from J, with 5 bases between. Germline V gives CDR1 PRHDT, CDR2 FYEKMQ (reference sequence). The CDR3 extends over 14 amino acids. The DNA for the CDR3 is TGTGCCAGCAGCCCTAGCTCCTATAATTCACCCCTCCACTTT. Translation: CASSPSSYNSPLHF. The full variable domain, rest sourced from reference TRBV13 and TRBJ1-6, is AAGVIQSPRHLIKEKRETATLKCYPIPRHDTVYWYQQGPGQDPQFLISFYEKMQSDKGSIPDRFSAQQFSDYHSELNMSSLELGDSALYFCASSPSSYNSPLHFGNGTRLTVT.

V and J are TRBV9 and TRBJ2-2; the D gene is possibly TRBD1 (6 bases). From germline, CDR1 is SGDLS and CDR2 YYNGEE. This CDR3 contains 13 residues. V was clipped by 6 bases and J by 6 bases, with 12 bases between them. The CDR3 is CASTLQGSGELFF. For the CDR3, the DNA is TGTGCCAGCACTCTACAGGGTTCCGGGGAGCTGTTTTTT.

V gene TRBV5-5 combines with J gene TRBJ2-7; a weak D match, TRBD1 (6 bases). From germline, CDR1 is SGHKS and CDR2 YYEKEE (reference sequence). Trimming removed 5 bases at V and 6 bases at J, with 24 bases between. The CDR3 is 16 residues long. CDR3 loop: CASRIGQPPTSLEQYF. CDR3 DNA sequence: TGTGCCAGCAGAATCGGACAGCCACCGACCTCCCTCGAGCAGTACTTC.

The rearrangement joins TRBV28 to TRBJ2-7; the match to TRBD2 covers 7 bases. Trimming cost V 4 bases and J 4 bases; bases outside gene matches: 10. CDR3 size: 15 residues. Germline V CDR1 and CDR2: MDHEN, SYDVKM. DNA for the CDR3: TGTGCCAGCAGTTCGGCGGGCGCTAGCGGATACGAGCAGTACTTC. It codes for CASSSAGASGYEQYF.

This clone was counted between two and nine times. This sequence joins TRBV11-2 and TRBJ2-5, with D tentatively TRBD1 (5 bases). Germline CDR1 reads SGHAT; CDR2 reads FQNNGV. The CDR3 spans 13 residues. Between the trimmed V and J ends, which lost 1 base and 7 bases, there was a span of 10 bases. The CDR3 DNA reads TGTGCCAGCAGCTTAGCCTCCGACAGGACCCAGTACTTC. Translated: CASSLASDRTQYF.

CDR3 bases: TGTGCCAGCAGTTACTCCGAGACTACCGGTTCACCCCTCCACTTT. Its protein is CASSYSETTGSPLHF. V is TRBV6-5 and J is TRBJ1-6; D is undetermined. CDR3 size: 15 residues. Germline V CDR1 and CDR2: MNHEY, SVGAGI. Trimming took 0 bases from V and 9 from J, leaving 12 bases between them.

The CDR3 here is CASNREGEDQPQHF. The CDR3 bases are TGCGCCAGCAATCGGGAGGGGGAGGACCAGCCCCAGCATTTT. The chain uses TRBV10-1 and TRBJ1-5; TRBD1 is a possible D gene (6 bases). Germline V gene data show CDR1 as WNHNN and CDR2 as SYGVQD (reference sequence). The CDR3 totals 14 residues. Trimming left V 7 bases short and J 7 bases short, with 17 bases between.

This chain joins TRBV30 and TRBJ1-3, with 7 bases matching TRBD1. J was trimmed by 0 bases and V by 1 base; bases with no gene match: 6. CDR3 length: 16 amino acids. Germline CDR1 and CDR2: GTSNPN and SVGIG (reference sequence). The CDR3 loop reads CAWSDSGGPSGNTIYF. The CDR3 region has the DNA TGTGCCTGGAGTGATTCAGGGGGACCCTCTGGAAACACCATATATTTT.

There are a few counts of this clone. The chain joins TRBV6-5 to TRBJ1-6; D might be TRBD1 (6 bases). The CDR3 length is 14 residues. CDR1 is MNHEY and CDR2 is SVGAGI in the germline V gene. V was shortened by 7 bases and J by 7 bases, with 14 bases between the two germline ends. The CDR3 DNA follows: TGTGCCAGCATGGCCGGACAGTTCAATTCACCCCTCCACTTT. Its protein is CASMAGQFNSPLHF.

J is TRBJ2-6 and V is TRBV7-2; 10 bases map to TRBD1. V lost 1 base and J lost 0; bases outside the gene matches: 6. The CDR3 consists of 19 residues. Germline loops: CDR1 SGHTA, CDR2 FQGNSA. CDR3 residues: CASSLVGTGEFSGANVLTF. In DNA, the CDR3 is TGTGCCAGCAGCTTAGTAGGGACAGGGGAATTCTCTGGGGCCAACGTCCTGACTTTC.

Turning to this clone: One end of the junction does not line up with germline, which may come from a read error. This chain joins TRBV7-2 and TRBJ2-7, with 7 bases fitting TRBD2. Germline V gives CDR1 SGHTA, CDR2 FQGNSA. The CDR3 is 13 residues long. The CDR3 bases are TGTGCCAGCAGCCCTCAGACTAGCTCCGAATTGCACTTC. Translation: CASSPQTSSELHF.

This chain joins TRBV15 and TRBJ2-7; possibly TRBD1 for D (6 bases). V shed 4 bases and J shed 2 bases, with 12 bases lying between them. Per germline, CDR1 LNHNV and CDR2 YYDKDF (reference sequence). This CDR3 region has 14 residues. CDR3 bases: TGTGCCACCAGCACCGGACAGTTCCCCTACGAGCAGTACTTC. It encodes CATSTGQFPYEQYF. Based on the CDR3 plus reference TRBV15 and TRBJ2-7, the full variable domain is DAMVIQNPRYQVTQFGKPVTLSCSQTLNHNVMYWYQQKSSQAPKLLFHYYDKDFNNEADTPDNFQSRRPNTSFCFLDIRSPGLGDTAMYLCATSTGQFPYEQYFGPGTRLTVT.

This clone was seen a few times. The rearrangement uses TRBV5-1 and TRBJ2-7; D is unresolved. V shed 0 bases and J shed 3 bases, with 10 bases lying between them. The CDR3 is made up of 14 amino acids. Germline V gene data show CDR1 as SGHRS and CDR2 as YFSETQ. The CDR3 sequence is CASSLDHGGYEQYF. The CDR3 region has the DNA TGCGCCAGCAGCTTGGACCACGGCGGCTACGAGCAGTACTTC.

The chain employs TRBV6-5 and TRBJ1-2; weak D call: TRBD1 (5 bases). The V gene's germline CDR1 is MNHEY and CDR2 SVGAGI. V was shortened by 0 bases and J by 5 bases, with 16 bases between the two germline ends. The CDR3 is 16 amino acids. The CDR3 sequence is CASSYSIQGFQYGYTF. The CDR3 region has the DNA TGTGCCAGCAGTTACTCGATCCAGGGTTTTCAGTATGGCTACACCTTC.

The chain has TRBV6-5 and TRBJ1-1; D ambiguous. CDR1 and CDR2 from the germline V gene are MNHEY and SVGAGI. CDR3 size: 13 residues. The V and J ends lost 1 base and 5 bases respectively, with 8 bases between them. CDR3 region: CASSYLRGTEAFF. Written as DNA, the CDR3 is TGTGCCAGCAGTTACTTACGGGGAACTGAAGCTTTCTTT.

The gene calls are TRBV5-1 and TRBJ1-1; D is unresolved. The germline V gene encodes CDR1 SGHRS and CDR2 YFSETQ. With 0 bases removed from V and 10 bases from J, the gap between germline ends came to 13 bases. The CDR3 is 13 amino acids. The CDR3 bases are TGCGCCAGCAGCTTGGGAGGGATCACCTCAGCTTTCTTT. Its translation: CASSLGGITSAFF.

This clone was seen just once. Here the CDR3 reads CASSGWRNTDTQYF. The CDR3 DNA sequence: TGTGCCAGCAGTGGGTGGCGGAACACAGATACGCAGTATTTT. The chain uses TRBV14 and TRBJ2-3, with D unresolved. The CDR3 spans 14 residues. Between the trimmed V and J ends, which lost 6 bases and 2 bases, there was a span of 12 bases. CDR1 is SGHDN and CDR2 is FVKESK in the germline V gene.

Only a few counts were recorded for this clone. The rearrangement uses TRBV2 and TRBJ1-1, with D possibly matching TRBD1 (6 bases). There are 14 residues in the CDR3. V lost 3 bases and J 4 bases, leaving 12 bases between the germline ends. Germline CDR1 and CDR2: SNHLY and FYNNEI. This CDR3 reads CASSDGQGFTEAFF. The CDR3 DNA follows: TGTGCCAGCAGTGACGGGCAGGGGTTCACTGAAGCTTTCTTT.

This clone was seen once. The rearrangement uses TRBV29-1 and TRBJ2-3; weak D call: TRBD2 (5 bases). CDR1 and CDR2 (germline): SQVTM, ANQGSEA. The CDR3 runs 12 residues. V shed 4 bases and J shed 5 bases, with 10 bases lying between them. The CDR3 DNA reads as TGCAGCGTTGCGGGGTCCGAAGATACGCAGTATTTT. It codes for CSVAGSEDTQYF.

The V and J genes are TRBV13 and TRBJ2-7, with a weak D call TRBD2 (6 bases). V was shortened by 5 bases and J by 2 bases, with 16 bases between the two germline ends. CDR3 length equals 15 residues. The V gene's germline CDR1 is PRHDT and CDR2 FYEKMQ (reference sequence). The CDR3 DNA follows: TGTGCCAGCAGCGCGACACGGCGGGGAGCCTACGAGCAGTACTTC. Protein product: CASSATRRGAYEQYF.

V and J are TRBV10-3 and TRBJ2-3; D call uncertain. The V end was cut by 4 bases, the J end by 6 bases, with 11 bases between. CDR3 size: 13 residues. The germline gives CDR1 ENHRY, CDR2 SYGVKD. This CDR3 is CAISGSQFDTQYF. In DNA, the CDR3 is TGTGCCATCAGTGGATCCCAGTTCGATACGCAGTATTTT.

J is TRBJ2-2 and V is TRBV7-2; unclear D gene. The CDR3 runs to 14 residues. Per germline, CDR1 SGHTA and CDR2 FQGNSA. V lost 1 base, J lost 6 bases, and 9 bases lay in between. CDR3: CASSLVTTAGELFF. The CDR3 nucleotides are TGTGCCAGCAGCTTAGTAACTACCGCCGGGGAGCTGTTTTTT.

This clone was seen more than once but under ten times. One end of the junction fails to match germline, which may point to a read error. The chain couples TRBV11-2 to TRBJ2-1, with TRBD2 identical over 12 bases. Germline V gene data show CDR1 as SGHAT and CDR2 as FQNNGV. CDR3 size: 14 residues. DNA of the CDR3: TGTGCCAGCAGTTTAGGACTAGCGGGAAATGAGCAGTTCTTC. It is translated as CASSLGLAGNEQFF.

The rearrangement uses TRBV13 and TRBJ2-2, with 10 bases that match TRBD1. The trim removed 5 bases at V and 5 bases at J, leaving 5 bases unmatched. This CDR3 has 15 residues. The germline V gene encodes CDR1 PRHDT and CDR2 FYEKMQ (reference sequence). Written as DNA, the CDR3 is TGTGCCAGCAGCCGGGACAGGGGTAGAACCGGGGAGCTGTTTTTT. Translation gives CASSRDRGRTGELFF.

The rearrangement joins TRBV4-3 to TRBJ1-1; tentative D call: TRBD1 (6 bases). V shed 0 bases and J shed 5 bases, with 13 bases lying between them. The CDR3 has 15 residues. Germline lookup yields CDR1 LGHNA and CDR2 YSLEER. In DNA, the CDR3 is TGCGCCAGCAGCCAAGAAACTACAGGGTTGACTGAAGCTTTCTTT. Translated: CASSQETTGLTEAFF.

The chain joins TRBV6-5 to TRBJ1-1; D is ambiguous. V dropped 0 bases and J dropped 8 bases, with 7 bases sitting between them. The CDR3 totals 12 residues. Germline loops: CDR1 MNHEY, CDR2 SVGAGI. The CDR3 DNA follows: TGTGCCAGCAGTTACTCAGGCGGAGAAGCTTTCTTT. Translation: CASSYSGGEAFF.

A single count supports this clone. The chain carries TRBV10-3 and TRBJ1-2; TRBD1 aligns across 8 bases. The junction had 1 base not matched to a gene; V was cut back by 0 bases and J by 4 bases. Germline V gives CDR1 ENHRY, CDR2 SYGVKD. This CDR3 is 14 amino acids long. The CDR3, as DNA: TGTGCCATCAGTGAGTCGGGACAGGTCTATGGCTACACCTTC. Its protein is CAISESGQVYGYTF.

This clone turned up a few times. The chain employs TRBV2 and TRBJ1-5; 12 bases match TRBD1. In germline, CDR1 is SNHLY, CDR2 FYNNEI. V lost 5 bases, J lost 7 bases, and 6 bases stayed unmatched. This CDR3 spans 15 amino acids. The CDR3 nucleotides read TGTGCCAGCAGTTCCGGGACAGGGGGCTGGCAGCCCCAGCATTTT. As protein: CASSSGTGGWQPQHF.

The CDR3 coding sequence is TGCGCCAGCAGCGGAGGGACAGGAGCCTACGAGCAGTACTTC. Residues: CASSGGTGAYEQYF. The gene calls are TRBV4-1 and TRBJ2-7; TRBD1 matches at 8 bases. The length of the CDR3 is 14 residues. With 5 bases clipped from V and 2 bases from J, the junction kept 5 bases outside the gene matches. Germline loops: CDR1 MGHRA, CDR2 YSYEKL.